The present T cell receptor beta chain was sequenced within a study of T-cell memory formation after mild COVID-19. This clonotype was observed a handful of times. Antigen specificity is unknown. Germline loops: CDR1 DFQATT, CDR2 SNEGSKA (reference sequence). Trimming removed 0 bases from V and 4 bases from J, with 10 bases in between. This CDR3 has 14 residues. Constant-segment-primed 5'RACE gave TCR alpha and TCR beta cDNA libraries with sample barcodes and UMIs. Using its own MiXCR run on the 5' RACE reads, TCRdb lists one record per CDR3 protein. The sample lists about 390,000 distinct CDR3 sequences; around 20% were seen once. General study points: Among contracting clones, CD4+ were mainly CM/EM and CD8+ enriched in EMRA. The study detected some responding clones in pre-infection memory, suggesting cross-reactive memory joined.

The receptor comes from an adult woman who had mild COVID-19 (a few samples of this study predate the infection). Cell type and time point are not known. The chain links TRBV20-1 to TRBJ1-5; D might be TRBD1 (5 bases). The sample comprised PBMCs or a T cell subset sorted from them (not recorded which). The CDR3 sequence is CSAREDRGNQPQHF. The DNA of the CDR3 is TGCAGTGCTAGAGAGGATAGGGGAAATCAGCCCCAGCATTTT.